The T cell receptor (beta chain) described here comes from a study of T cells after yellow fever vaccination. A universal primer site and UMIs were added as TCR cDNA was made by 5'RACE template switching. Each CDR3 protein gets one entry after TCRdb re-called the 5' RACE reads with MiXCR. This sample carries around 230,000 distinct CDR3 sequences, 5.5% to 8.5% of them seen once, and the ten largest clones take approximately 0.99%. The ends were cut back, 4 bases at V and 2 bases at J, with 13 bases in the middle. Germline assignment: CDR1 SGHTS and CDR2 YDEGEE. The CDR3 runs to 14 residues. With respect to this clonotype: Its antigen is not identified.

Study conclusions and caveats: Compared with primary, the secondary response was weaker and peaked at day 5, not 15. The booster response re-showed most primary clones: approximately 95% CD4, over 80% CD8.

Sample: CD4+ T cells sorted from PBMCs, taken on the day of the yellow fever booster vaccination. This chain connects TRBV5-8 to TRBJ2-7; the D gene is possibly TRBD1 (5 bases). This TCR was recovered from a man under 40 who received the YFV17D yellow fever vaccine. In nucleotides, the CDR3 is TGTGCCAGCAGCCCGCGCAGGGTTCCCTACGAGCAGTACTTC. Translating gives CASSPRRVPYEQYF.